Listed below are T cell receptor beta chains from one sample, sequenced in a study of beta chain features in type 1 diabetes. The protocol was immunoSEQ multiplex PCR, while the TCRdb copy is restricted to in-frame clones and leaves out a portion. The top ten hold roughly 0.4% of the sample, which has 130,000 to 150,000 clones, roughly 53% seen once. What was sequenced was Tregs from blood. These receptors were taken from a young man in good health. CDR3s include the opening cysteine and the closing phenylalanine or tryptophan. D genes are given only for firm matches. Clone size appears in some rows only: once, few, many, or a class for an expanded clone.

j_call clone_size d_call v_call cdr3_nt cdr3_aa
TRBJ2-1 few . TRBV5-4 TGTGCCAGCAGGTTGCGAGGGGGCAATGAGCAGTTCTTC CASRLRGGNEQFF
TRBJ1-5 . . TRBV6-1 TGTGCCAGCAGTGAATGGCCCAGCAATCAGCCCCAGCATTTT CASSEWPSNQPQHF
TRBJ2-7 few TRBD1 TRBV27 TGTGCCAGCAGCCCCGGGACAGGGGTTTCCTCCTACGAGCAGTACTTC CASSPGTGVSSYEQYF
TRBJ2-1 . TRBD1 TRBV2 TGTGCCAGCAGTGCCCAGGGGGCGCAGATAGGAAATGAGCAGTTCTTC CASSAQGAQIGNEQFF
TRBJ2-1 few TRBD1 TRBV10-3 TGTGCCATCAGTGTAACGACAGGGGGCTCCCCCAATGAGCAGTTCTTC CAISVTTGGSPNEQFF
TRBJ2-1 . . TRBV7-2 TGTGCCAGCAGCTCGTCGGGGTTCTACAATGAGCAGTTCTTC CASSSSGFYNEQFF
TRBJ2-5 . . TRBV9 TGTGCCAGCAGCCAGTTTAATCAAGAGACCCAGTACTTC CASSQFNQETQYF
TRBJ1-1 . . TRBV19 TGTGCCAGTAGAAGAGGAGCTGAAGCTTTCTTT CASRRGAEAFF
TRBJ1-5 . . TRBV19 TGTGCCAGTAGTATACGGCGGGGCAGGCCCCAGCATTTT CASSIRRGRPQHF
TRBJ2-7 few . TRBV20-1 TGCAGTGCTACCCAGGCTGCAAAGCAGTACTTC CSATQAAKQYF
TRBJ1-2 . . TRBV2 TGTGCCAGCAGGAGAACAGGGAAAGGCGGCTACACCTTC CASRRTGKGGYTF
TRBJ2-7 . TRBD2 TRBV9 TGTGCCAGCAGCCCCCGGGTAGCGGGATACGAGCAGTACTTC CASSPRVAGYEQYF